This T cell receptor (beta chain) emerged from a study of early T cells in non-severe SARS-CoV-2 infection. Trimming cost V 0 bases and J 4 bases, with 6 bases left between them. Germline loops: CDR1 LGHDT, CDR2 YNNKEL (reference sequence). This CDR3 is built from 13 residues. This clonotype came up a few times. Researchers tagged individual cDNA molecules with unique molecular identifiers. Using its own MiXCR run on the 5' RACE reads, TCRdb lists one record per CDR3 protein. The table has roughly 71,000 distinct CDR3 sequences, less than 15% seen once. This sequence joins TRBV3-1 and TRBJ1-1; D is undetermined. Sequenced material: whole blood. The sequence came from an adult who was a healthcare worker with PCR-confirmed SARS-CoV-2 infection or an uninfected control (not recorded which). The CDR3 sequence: CASSQDSLTEAFF. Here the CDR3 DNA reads TGTGCCAGCAGCCAAGACAGTCTCACTGAAGCTTTCTTT. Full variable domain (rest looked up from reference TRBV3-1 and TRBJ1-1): DTAVSQTPKYLVTQMGNDKSIKCEQNLGHDTMYWYKQDSKKFLKIMFSYNNKELIINETVPNRFSPKSPDKAHLNLHINSLELGDSAVYFCASSQDSLTEAFFGQGTRLTVV.